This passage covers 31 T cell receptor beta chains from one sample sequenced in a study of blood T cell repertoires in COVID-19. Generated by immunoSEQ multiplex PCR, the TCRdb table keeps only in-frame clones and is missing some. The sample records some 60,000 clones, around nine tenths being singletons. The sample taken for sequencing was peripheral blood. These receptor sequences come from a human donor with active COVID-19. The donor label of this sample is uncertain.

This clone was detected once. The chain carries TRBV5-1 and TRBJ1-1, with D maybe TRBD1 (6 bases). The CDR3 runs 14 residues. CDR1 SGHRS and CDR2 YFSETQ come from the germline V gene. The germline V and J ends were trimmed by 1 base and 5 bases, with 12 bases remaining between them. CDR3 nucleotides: TGCGCCAGCAGCTTGAGGCAGGGGTTAACTGAAGCTTTCTTT. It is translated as CASSLRQGLTEAFF.

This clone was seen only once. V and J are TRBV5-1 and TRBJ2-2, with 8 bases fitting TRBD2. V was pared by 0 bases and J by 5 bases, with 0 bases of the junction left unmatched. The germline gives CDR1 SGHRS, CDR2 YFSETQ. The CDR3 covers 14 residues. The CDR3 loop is CASSLAGGTGELFF. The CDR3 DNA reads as TGCGCCAGCAGCTTGGCGGGGGGGACCGGGGAGCTGTTTTTT. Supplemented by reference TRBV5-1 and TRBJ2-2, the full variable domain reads KAGVTQTPRYLIKTRGQQVTLSCSPISGHRSVSWYQQTPGQGLQFLFEYFSETQRNKGNFPGRFSGRQFSNSRSEMNVSTLELGDSALYLCASSLAGGTGELFFGEGSRLTVL.

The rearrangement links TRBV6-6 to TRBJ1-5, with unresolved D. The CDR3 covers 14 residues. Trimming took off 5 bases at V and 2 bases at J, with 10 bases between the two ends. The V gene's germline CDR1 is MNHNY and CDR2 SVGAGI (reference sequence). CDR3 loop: CASSHGLGNQPQHF. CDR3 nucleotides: TGTGCCAGCAGTCACGGACTCGGCAATCAGCCCCAGCATTTT.

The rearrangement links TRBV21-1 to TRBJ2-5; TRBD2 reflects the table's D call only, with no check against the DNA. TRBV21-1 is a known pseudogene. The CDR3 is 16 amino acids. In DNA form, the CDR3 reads TGTGCCAGCATACTAGCGGGAGAGATGGGGCTTGGGACCCAGTACTTC. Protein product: CASILAGEMGLGTQYF.

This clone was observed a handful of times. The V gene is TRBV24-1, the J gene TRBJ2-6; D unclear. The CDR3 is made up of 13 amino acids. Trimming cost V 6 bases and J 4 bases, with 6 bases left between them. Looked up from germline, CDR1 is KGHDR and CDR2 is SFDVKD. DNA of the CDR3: TGTGCCACCAGTCTATCCGGGGCCAACGTCCTGACTTTC. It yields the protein CATSLSGANVLTF.

CDR3 in DNA: TGTGCCAGCAAAGTGAGCGCGGGGAACACTGAAGCTTTCTTT. Its protein product is CASKVSAGNTEAFF. This chain links TRBV2 with TRBJ1-1; D uncertain. V was clipped by 7 bases and J by 1 base, with 13 bases between them. This CDR3 comprises 14 residues. CDR1 is SNHLY and CDR2 is FYNNEI in the germline V gene.

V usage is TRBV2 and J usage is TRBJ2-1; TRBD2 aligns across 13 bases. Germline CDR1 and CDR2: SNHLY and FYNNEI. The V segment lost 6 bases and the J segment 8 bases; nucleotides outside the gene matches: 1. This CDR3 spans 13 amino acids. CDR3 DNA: TGTGCCAGCAGACTAGCGGGAGGGGATGAGCAGTTCTTC. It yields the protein CASRLAGGDEQFF. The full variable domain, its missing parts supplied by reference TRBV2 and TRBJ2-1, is EPEVTQTPSHQVTQMGQEVILRCVPISNHLYFYWYRQILGQKVEFLVSFYNNEISEKSEIFDDQFSVERPDGSNFTLKIRSTKLEDSAMYFCASRLAGGDEQFFGPGTRLTVL.

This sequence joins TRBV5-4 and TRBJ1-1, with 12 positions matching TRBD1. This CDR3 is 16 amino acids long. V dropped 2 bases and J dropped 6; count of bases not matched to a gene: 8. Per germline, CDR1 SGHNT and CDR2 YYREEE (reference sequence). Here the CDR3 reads CASSFRDRGRWAEAFF. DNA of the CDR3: TGTGCCAGCAGCTTTCGGGACAGGGGGCGTTGGGCTGAAGCTTTCTTT. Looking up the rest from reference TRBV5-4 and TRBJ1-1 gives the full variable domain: ETGVTQSPTHLIKTRGQQVTLRCSSQSGHNTVSWYQQALGQGPQFIFQYYREEENGRGNFPPRFSGLQFPNYSSELNVNALELDDSALYLCASSFRDRGRWAEAFFGQGTRLTVV.

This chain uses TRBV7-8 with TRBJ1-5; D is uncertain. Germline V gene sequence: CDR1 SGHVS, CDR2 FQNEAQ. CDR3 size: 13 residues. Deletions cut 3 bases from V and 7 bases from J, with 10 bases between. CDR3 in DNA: TGTGCCAGCAGCTTGAGGGCAGGACAGCCCCAGCATTTT. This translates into CASSLRAGQPQHF.

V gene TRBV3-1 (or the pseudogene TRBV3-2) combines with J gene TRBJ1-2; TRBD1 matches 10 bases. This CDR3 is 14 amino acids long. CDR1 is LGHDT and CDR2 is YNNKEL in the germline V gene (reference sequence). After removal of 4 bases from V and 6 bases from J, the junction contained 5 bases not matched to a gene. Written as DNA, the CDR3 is TGTGCCAGCAGCCGAGGACAGGGGGGACATGGCTACACCTTC. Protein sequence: CASSRGQGGHGYTF.

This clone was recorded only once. CDR3 sequence reads: CSVEGQAYEQYF. DNA for the CDR3: TGCAGCGTTGAGGGACAGGCCTACGAGCAGTACTTC. The rearrangement links TRBV29-1 to TRBJ2-7, with 8 bases fitting TRBD1. The CDR3 is made up of 12 amino acids. Looked up from germline, CDR1 is SQVTM and CDR2 is ANQGSEA. V lost 3 bases and J lost 2; bases outside the gene matches: 0.

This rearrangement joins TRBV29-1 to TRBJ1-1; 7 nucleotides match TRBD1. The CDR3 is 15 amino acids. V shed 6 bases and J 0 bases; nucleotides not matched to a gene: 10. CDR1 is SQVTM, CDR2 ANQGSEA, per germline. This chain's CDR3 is CSVHSVGGVNTEAFF. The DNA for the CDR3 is TGCAGCGTCCACTCTGTAGGGGGCGTGAACACTGAAGCTTTCTTT. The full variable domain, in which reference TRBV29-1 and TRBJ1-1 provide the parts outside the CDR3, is SAVISQKPSRDICQRGTSLTIQCQVDSQVTMMFWYRQQPGQSLTLIATANQGSEATYESGFVIDKFPISRPNLTFSTLTVSNMSPEDSSIYLCSVHSVGGVNTEAFFGQGTRLTVV.

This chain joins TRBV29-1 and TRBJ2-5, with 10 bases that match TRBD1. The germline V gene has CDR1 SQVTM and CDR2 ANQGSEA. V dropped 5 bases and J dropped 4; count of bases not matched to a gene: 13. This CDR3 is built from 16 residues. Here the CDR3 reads CSVRQGASGVSETQYF. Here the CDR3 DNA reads TGCAGCGTTAGACAGGGGGCGAGCGGTGTGTCAGAGACCCAGTACTTC.

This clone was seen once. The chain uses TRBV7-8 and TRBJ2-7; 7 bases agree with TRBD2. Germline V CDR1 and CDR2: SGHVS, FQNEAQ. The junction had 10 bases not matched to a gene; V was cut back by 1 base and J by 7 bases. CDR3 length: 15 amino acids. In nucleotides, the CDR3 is TGTGCCAGCAGCTTAGGAACAGGTACAGCGGGGGAGCAGTACTTC. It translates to CASSLGTGTAGEQYF. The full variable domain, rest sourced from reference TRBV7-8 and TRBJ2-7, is GAGVSQSPRYKVAKRGQDVALRCDPISGHVSLFWYQQALGQGPEFLTYFQNEAQLDKSGLPSDRFFAERPEGSVSTLKIQRTQQEDSAVYLCASSLGTGTAGEQYFGPGTRLTVT.

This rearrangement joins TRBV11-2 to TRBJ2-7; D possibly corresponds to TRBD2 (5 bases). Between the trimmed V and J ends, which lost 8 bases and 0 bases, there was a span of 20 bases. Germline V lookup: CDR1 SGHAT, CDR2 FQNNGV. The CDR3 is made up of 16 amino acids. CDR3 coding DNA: TGTGCCAGCGGCCGCGCGGGCGGGTGGAGCTCCTACGAGCAGTACTTC. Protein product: CASGRAGGWSSYEQYF.

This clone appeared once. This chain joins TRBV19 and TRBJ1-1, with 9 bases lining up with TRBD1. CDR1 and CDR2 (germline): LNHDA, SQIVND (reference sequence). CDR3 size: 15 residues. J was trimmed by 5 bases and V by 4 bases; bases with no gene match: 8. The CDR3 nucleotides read TGTGCCAGTAGTACCCGGGGACAGGGAAGGACTGAAGCTTTCTTT. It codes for CASSTRGQGRTEAFF.

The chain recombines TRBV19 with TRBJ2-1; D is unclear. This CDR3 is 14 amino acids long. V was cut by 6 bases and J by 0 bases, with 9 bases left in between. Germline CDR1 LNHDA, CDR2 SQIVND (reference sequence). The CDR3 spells CASSPSSSYNEQFF. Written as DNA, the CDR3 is TGTGCCAGTAGCCCGTCGAGCTCCTACAATGAGCAGTTCTTC.

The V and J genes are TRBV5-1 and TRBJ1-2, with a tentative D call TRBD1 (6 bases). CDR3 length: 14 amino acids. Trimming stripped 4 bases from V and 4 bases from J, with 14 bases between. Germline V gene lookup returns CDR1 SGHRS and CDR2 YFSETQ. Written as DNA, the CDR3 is TGCGCCAGCAGCGTGCAGGGGTCAACCTATGGCTACACCTTC. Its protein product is CASSVQGSTYGYTF.

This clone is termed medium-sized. The CDR3 reads CASSPQDRQGAGEQYF. Written as DNA, the CDR3 is TGTGCCAGCAGCCCCCAAGACAGACAGGGGGCGGGTGAGCAGTACTTC. The J gene is TRBJ2-7, the V gene TRBV4-2; 10 positions match TRBD1. The CDR3 length is 16 residues. Losses at the gene ends were 4 bases for V and 7 bases for J; bases not matched to a gene: 13. Per germline, CDR1 LGHNA and CDR2 YNFKEQ.

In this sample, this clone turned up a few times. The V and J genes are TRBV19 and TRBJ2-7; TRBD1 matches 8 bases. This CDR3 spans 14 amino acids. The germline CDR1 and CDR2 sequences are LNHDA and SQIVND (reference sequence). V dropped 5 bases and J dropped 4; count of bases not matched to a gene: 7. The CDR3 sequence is CASSSRTGPYEQYF. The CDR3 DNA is TGTGCCAGTAGTTCAAGGACAGGGCCTTACGAGCAGTACTTC.

CDR3 protein: CASSPTGGFAGELFF. Here the CDR3 DNA reads TGCGCCAGCAGTCCCACAGGGGGATTCGCCGGGGAGCTGTTTTTT. This chain uses TRBV4-3 with TRBJ2-2; 8 bases agree with TRBD1. This CDR3 is built from 15 residues. Germline V lookup: CDR1 LGHNA, CDR2 YSLEER. After removal of 6 bases from V and 6 bases from J, the junction contained 9 bases not matched to a gene.

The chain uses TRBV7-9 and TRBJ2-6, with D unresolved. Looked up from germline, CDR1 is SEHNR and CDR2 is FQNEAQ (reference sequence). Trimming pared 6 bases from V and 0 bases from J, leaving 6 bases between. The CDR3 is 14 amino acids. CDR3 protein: CASSSYSGANVLTF. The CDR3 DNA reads TGTGCCAGCAGTTCGTACTCTGGGGCCAACGTCCTGACTTTC.

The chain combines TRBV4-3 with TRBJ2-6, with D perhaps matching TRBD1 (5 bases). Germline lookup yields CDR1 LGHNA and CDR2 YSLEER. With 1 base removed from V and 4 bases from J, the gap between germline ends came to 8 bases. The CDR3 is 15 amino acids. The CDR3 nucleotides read TGCGCCAGCAGCCAAGTAGGGGTCGGGGCCAACGTCCTGACTTTC. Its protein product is CASSQVGVGANVLTF.

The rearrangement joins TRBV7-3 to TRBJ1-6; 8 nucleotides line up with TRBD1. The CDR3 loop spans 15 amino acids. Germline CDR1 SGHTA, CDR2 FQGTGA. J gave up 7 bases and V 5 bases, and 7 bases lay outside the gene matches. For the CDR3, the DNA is TGTGCCAGCAGCCCGACGACAGGGGCGAATTCACCCCTCCACTTT. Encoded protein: CASSPTTGANSPLHF.

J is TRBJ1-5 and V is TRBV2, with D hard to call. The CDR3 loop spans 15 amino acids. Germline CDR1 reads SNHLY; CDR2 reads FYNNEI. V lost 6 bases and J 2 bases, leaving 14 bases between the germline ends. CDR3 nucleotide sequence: TGTGCCAGCAGGACCCCCGGAGCTGGCAATCAGCCCCAGCATTTT. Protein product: CASRTPGAGNQPQHF.

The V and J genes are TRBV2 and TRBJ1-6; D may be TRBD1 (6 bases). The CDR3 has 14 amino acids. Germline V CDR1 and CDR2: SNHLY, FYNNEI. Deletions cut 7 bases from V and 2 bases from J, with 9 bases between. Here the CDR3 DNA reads TGTGCCAGCAACAGGGAGACCTATAATTCACCCCTCCACTTT. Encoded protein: CASNRETYNSPLHF.

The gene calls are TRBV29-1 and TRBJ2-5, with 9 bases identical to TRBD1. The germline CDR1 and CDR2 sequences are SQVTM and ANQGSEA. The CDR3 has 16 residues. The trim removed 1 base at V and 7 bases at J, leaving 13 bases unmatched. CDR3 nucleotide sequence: TGCAGCGTTGAAGGGAGGGAGGGACAGGGCCCACGGACCCAGTACTTC. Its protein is CSVEGREGQGPRTQYF.

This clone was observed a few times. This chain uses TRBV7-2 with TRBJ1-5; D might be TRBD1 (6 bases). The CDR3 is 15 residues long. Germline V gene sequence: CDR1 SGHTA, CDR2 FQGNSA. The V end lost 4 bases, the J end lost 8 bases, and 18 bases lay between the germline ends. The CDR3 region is CASSSSTGGGEPQHF. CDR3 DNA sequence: TGTGCCAGCAGCTCTAGTACGGGGGGCGGAGAGCCCCAGCATTTT.

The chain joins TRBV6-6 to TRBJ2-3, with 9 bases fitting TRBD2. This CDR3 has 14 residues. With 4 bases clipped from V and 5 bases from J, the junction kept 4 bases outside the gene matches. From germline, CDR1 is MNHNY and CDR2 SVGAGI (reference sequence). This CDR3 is CASSFSGRGDTQYF. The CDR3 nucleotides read TGTGCCAGCAGTTTTAGCGGGAGAGGAGATACGCAGTATTTT.

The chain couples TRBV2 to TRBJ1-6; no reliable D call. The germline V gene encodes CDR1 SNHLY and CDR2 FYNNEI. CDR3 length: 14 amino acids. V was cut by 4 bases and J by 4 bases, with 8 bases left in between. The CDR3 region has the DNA TGTGCCAGCAGTGCCAGGATTTATAATTCACCCCTCCACTTT. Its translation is CASSARIYNSPLHF.

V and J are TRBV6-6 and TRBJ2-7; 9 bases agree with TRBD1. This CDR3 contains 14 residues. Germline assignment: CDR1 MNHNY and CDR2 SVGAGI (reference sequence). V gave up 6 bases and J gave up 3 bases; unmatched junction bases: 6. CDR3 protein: CASSYGTGFYEQYF. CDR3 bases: TGTGCCAGCAGCTACGGGACAGGGTTCTACGAGCAGTACTTC.